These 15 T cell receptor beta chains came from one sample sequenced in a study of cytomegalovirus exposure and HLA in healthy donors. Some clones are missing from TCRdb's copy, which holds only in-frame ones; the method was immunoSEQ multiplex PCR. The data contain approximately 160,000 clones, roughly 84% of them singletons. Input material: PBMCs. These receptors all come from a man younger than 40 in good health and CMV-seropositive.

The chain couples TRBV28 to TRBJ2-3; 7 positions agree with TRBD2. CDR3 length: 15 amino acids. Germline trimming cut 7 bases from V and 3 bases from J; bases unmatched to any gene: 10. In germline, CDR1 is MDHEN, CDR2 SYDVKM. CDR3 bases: TGTGCCAGCATCCGAGGCGGGAGCTTAACAGATACGCAGTATTTT. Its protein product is CASIRGGSLTDTQYF.

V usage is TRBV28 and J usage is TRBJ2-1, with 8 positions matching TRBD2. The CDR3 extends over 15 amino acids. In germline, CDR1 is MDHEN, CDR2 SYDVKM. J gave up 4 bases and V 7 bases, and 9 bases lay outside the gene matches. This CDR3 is CASIVTGGLYNEQFF. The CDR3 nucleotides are TGTGCCAGCATAGTAACGGGAGGGCTGTACAATGAGCAGTTCTTC.

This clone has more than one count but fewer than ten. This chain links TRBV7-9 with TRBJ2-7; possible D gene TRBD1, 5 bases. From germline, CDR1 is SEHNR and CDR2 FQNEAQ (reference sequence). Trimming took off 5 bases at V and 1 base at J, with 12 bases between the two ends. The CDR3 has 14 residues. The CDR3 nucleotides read TGTGCCAGCAGCAAGACAGACAGTTCCTACGAGCAGTACTTC. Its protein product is CASSKTDSSYEQYF.

The CDR3 is CASARGGEHYEQYF. The CDR3 nucleotides are TGTGCCAGTGCCCGCGGGGGGGAACACTACGAGCAGTACTTC. V gene TRBV19 combines with J gene TRBJ2-7, with 9 bases that match TRBD2. V shed 8 bases, J shed 3 bases, and the junction held 8 bases outside the gene matches. Germline assignment: CDR1 LNHDA and CDR2 SQIVND (reference sequence). The CDR3 is 14 amino acids.

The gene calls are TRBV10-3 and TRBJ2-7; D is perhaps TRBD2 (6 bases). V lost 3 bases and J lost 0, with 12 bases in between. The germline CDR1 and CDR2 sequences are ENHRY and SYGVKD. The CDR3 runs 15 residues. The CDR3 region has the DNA TGTGCCATCAGTGAACGGGGGTCCGCCTCCTACGAGCAGTACTTC. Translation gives CAISERGSASYEQYF.

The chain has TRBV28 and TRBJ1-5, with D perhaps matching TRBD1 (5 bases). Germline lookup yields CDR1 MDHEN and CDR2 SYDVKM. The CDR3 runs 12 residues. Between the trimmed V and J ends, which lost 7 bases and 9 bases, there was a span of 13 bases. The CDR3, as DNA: TGTGCCAGCACCACTGTTGGGGCGCCCCAGCATTTT. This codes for CASTTVGAPQHF.

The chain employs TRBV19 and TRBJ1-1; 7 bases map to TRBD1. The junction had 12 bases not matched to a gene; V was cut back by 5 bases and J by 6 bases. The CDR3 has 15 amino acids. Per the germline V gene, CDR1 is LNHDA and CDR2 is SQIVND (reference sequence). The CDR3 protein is CASSPFARTGAEAFF. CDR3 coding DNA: TGTGCCAGTAGTCCCTTCGCCAGGACAGGCGCTGAAGCTTTCTTT.

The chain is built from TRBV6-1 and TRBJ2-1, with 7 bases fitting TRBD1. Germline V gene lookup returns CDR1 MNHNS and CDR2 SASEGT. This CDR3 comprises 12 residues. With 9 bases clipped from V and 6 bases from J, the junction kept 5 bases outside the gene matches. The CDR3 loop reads CASQTGLNEQFF. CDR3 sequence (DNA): TGTGCCAGTCAGACAGGGCTCAATGAGCAGTTCTTC.

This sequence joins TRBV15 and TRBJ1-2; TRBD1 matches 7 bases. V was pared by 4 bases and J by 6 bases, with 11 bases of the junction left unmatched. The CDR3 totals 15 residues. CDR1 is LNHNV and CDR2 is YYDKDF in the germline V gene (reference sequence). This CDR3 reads CATSKPLGGGHGYTF. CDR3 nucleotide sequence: TGTGCCACCAGCAAACCCCTTGGAGGGGGCCATGGCTACACCTTC.

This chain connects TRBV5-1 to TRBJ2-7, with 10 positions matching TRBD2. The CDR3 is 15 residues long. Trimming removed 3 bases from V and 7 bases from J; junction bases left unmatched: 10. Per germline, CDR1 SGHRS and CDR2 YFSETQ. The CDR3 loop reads CASSSPAGGAWEQYF. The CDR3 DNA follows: TGCGCCAGCAGCTCACCAGCGGGAGGGGCCTGGGAGCAGTACTTC.

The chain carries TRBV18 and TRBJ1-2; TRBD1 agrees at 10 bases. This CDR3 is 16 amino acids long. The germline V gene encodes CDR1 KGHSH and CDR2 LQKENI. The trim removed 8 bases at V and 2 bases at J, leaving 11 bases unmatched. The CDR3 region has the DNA TGTGCCAGCACCGGGACAGGGGTCAATATAAACTATGGCTACACCTTC. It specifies CASTGTGVNINYGYTF.

The CDR3 sequence: CASSHDRTDTEAFF. The CDR3 DNA reads as TGTGCCAGCAGCCACGACAGGACGGACACTGAAGCTTTCTTT. This rearrangement joins TRBV7-6 to TRBJ1-1; tentative D call: TRBD1 (6 bases). The CDR3 runs 14 residues. The germline gives CDR1 SGHVS, CDR2 FNYEAQ. V lost 5 bases, J lost 3 bases, and 13 bases lay in between.

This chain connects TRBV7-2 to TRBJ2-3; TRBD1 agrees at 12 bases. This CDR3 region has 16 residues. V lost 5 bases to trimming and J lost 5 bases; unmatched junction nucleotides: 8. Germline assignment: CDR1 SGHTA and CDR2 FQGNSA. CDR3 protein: CASSQGQGAMGDTQYF. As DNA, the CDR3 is TGTGCCAGCAGCCAGGGACAGGGGGCAATGGGAGATACGCAGTATTTT.

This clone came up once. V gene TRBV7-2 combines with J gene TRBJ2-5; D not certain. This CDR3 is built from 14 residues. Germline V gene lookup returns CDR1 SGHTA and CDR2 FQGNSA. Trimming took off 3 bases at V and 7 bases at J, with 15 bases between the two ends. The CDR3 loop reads CASSLWAAEGTQYF. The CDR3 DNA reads TGTGCCAGCAGCTTGTGGGCAGCTGAAGGGACCCAGTACTTC.

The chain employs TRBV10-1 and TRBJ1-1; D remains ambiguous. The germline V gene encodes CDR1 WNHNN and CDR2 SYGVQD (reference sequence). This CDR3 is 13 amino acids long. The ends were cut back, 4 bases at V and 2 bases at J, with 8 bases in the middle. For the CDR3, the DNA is TGCGCCAGCAGTGTTGCCAGAAACACTGAAGCTTTCTTT. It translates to CASSVARNTEAFF.